The rows below give T cell receptor beta chains drawn from one sample of a study of blood T cell repertoires in COVID-19. TCRdb's table, derived via immunoSEQ multiplex PCR, lists solely in-frame clones and lacks some. The table lists under 300,000 clones, roughly 91% of them singletons. The sequenced sample was PBMCs or T cells enriched from blood (not recorded which). The receptors shown here come from an older woman who had recovered from COVID-19. Each CDR3 is given with its conserved first and last residue. The order of the fields is J gene, D gene, clone size, V gene, CDR3 protein, CDR3 DNA. A D gene is named only where the DNA matches it firmly. Only some rows state a clone size, as once, few, many or a class for expanded clones.

TRBJ1-4,TRBD1,-,TRBV3-1/TRBV3-2,CASSQEPGQGATGVEKLFF,TGTGCCAGCAGCCAGGAACCGGGACAGGGGGCCACGGGTGTGGAAAAACTGTTTTTT
TRBJ2-1,-,-,TRBV7-9,CASSPLFF,TGTGCCAGCAGCCCTTTGTTCTTC
TRBJ2-7,-,-,TRBV11-1,CASSSQGPSYEQYF,TGTGCCAGCAGCTCCCAGGGCCCATCCTACGAGCAGTACTTC
TRBJ2-3,TRBD1,once,TRBV6-4,CASSSGTGRAGTQYF,TGTGCCAGCAGCTCCGGGACAGGGAGGGCGGGTACGCAGTATTTT
TRBJ1-4,-,-,TRBV30,CAWSVVGEKLFF,TGTGCCTGGAGTGTAGTGGGCGAAAAACTGTTTTTT
TRBJ2-7,TRBD2,-,TRBV14,CASSQASGRFNEQYF,TGTGCCAGCAGCCAAGCCAGCGGGAGGTTCAACGAGCAGTACTTC
TRBJ1-1,-,-,TRBV19,CASSNRVPTEAFF,TGTGCCAGTAGTAACCGGGTTCCCACTGAAGCTTTCTTT
TRBJ2-2,-,-,TRBV9,CASSVRGDATGELFF,TGTGCCAGCAGCGTCCGCGGGGACGCCACCGGGGAGCTGTTTTTT
TRBJ2-2,-,-,TRBV6-5,CASSQGTGELFF,TGTGCCAGCAGTCAGGGAACCGGGGAGCTGTTTTTT
TRBJ1-2,-,-,TRBV30,CAWSSAASWGGLGYTF,TGTGCCTGGAGTAGTGCAGCTAGTTGGGGCGGTTTAGGCTACACCTTC
TRBJ1-1,-,once,TRBV5-1,CASSLMVANTEAFF,TGCGCCAGCAGCTTGATGGTAGCGAACACTGAAGCTTTCTTT
TRBJ2-1,TRBD2,-,TRBV13,CASSLSGVAGGFGEQFF,TGTGCCAGCAGCCTATCTGGGGTAGCGGGAGGATTTGGTGAGCAGTTCTTC
TRBJ1-1,TRBD1,-,TRBV18,CASSPRGEPNAEAFF,TGTGCCAGCTCACCCAGGGGGGAGCCTAACGCTGAAGCTTTCTTT